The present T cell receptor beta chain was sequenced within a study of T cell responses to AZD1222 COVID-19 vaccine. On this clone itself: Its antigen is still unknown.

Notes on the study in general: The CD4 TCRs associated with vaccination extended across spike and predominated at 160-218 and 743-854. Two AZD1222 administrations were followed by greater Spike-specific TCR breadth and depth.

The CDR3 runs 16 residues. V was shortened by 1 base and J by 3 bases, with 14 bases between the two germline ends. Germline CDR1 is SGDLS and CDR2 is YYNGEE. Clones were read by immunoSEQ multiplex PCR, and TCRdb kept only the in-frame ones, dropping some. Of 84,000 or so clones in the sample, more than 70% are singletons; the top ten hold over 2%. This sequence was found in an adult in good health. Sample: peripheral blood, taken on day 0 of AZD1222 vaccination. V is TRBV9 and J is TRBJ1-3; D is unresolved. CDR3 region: CASSVTPTAGGNTIYF. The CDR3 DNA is TGTGCCAGCAGCGTAACCCCGACTGCGGGTGGAAACACCATATATTTT.